This record covers a single TCR beta chain. Recruits, aged about 18 to 95 years, lived in about two dozen US areas. Participants' reported clinical history set cohort assignment. The data were taken from a study of blood T cell repertoires in COVID-19. Authors' data handling: Amplification of reference gene primers was used by the study to estimate nucleated cell counts. Profiled with immunoSEQ multiplex PCR; TCRdb holds only in-frame clones, not every one. V, J and clone size were drawn from that table, and D and trimming were deduced from the DNA. The sample consists of under 200,000 clones, around 82% of them appearing once. The CDR3 length is 14 residues.

The V call is TRBV21-1, the J call TRBJ2-3; the table's D call of TRBD1 was not tested on the DNA. TRBV21-1 is assigned pseudogene status. The sequence derives from a woman aged 55-70 years with acute COVID-19. The specimen sequenced was PBMCs or T cells enriched from blood (not recorded which). Here the CDR3 reads CASQGQGGTDTQYF. Written as DNA, the CDR3 is TGTGCCAGCCAGGGACAGGGGGGAACAGATACGCAGTATTTT.